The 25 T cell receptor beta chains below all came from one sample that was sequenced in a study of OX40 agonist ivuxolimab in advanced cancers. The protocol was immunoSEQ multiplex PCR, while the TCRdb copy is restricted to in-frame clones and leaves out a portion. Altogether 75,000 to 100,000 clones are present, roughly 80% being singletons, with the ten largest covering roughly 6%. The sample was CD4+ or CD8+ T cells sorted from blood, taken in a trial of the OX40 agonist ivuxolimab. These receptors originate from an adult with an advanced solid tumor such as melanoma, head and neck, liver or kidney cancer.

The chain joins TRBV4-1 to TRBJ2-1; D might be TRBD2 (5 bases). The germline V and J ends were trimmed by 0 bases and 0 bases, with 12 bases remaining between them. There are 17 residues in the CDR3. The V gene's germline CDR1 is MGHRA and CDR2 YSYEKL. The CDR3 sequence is CASSQEPSRSSYNEQFF. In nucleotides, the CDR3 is TGCGCCAGCAGCCAAGAACCTAGCAGGAGCTCCTACAATGAGCAGTTCTTC.

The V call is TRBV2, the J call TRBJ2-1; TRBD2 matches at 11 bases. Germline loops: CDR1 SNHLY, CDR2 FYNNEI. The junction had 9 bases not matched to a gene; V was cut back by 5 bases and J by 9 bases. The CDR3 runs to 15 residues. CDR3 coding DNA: TGTGCCAGCAGTCCGACTAGCGGGGAGAATAGTGAGCAGTTCTTC. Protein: CASSPTSGENSEQFF.

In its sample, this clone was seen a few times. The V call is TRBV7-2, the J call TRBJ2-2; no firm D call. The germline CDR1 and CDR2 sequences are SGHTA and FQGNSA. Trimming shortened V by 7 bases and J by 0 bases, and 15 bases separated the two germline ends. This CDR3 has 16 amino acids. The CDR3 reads CASTLFRTSNTGELFF. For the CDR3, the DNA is TGTGCCAGCACCCTTTTCAGGACGTCGAACACCGGGGAGCTGTTTTTT.

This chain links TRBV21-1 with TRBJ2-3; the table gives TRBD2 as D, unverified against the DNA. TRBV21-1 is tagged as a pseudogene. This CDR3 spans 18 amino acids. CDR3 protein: CASSITGTSLRGTDTQYF. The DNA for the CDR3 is TGTGCCAGCAGCATAACCGGGACTTCCTTAAGGGGCACAGATACGCAGTATTTT.

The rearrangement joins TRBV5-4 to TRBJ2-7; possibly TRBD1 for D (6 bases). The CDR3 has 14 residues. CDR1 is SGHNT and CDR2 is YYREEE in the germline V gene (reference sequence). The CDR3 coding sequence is TGTGTCACCCCCGGGACAAAACTGGCCTACGAGCAGTACTTC. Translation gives CVTPGTKLAYEQYF.

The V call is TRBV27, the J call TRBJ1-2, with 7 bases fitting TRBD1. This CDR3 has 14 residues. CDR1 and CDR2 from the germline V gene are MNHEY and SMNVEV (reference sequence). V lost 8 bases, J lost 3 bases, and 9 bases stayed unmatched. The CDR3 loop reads CASRMATGYYGYTF. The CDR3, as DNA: TGTGCCAGCCGAATGGCGACAGGGTACTATGGCTACACCTTC.

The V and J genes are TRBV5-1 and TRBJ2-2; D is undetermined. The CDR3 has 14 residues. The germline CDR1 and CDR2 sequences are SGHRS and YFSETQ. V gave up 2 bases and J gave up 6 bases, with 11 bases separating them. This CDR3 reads CASSFSALPGELFF. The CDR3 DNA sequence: TGCGCCAGCAGCTTCTCGGCATTACCCGGGGAGCTGTTTTTT.

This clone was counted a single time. The CDR3 DNA is TGTGCCAGCTCCGCAGACAGGAATTTGGAGCAGTACTTC. Translation gives CASSADRNLEQYF. The chain recombines TRBV18 with TRBJ2-7; maybe TRBD1 (6 bases). Trimming took off 6 bases at V and 7 bases at J, with 16 bases between the two ends. Germline loops: CDR1 KGHSH, CDR2 LQKENI. The CDR3 has 13 residues.

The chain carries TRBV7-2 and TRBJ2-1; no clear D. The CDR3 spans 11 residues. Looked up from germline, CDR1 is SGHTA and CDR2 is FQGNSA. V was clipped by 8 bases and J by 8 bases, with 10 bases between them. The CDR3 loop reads CASGRWDEQFF. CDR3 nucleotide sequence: TGTGCCAGCGGCAGGTGGGATGAGCAGTTCTTC.

The CDR3 nucleotides are TGTGCCAGTAGTATGGAGGAAGGACTAGCGGGGGCCAGGGCCGGGGAGCTGTTTTTT. Amino acids: CASSMEEGLAGARAGELFF. This rearrangement joins TRBV19 to TRBJ2-2, with 13 bases aligning to TRBD2. The V segment lost 3 bases and the J segment 6 bases; nucleotides outside the gene matches: 13. CDR3 length: 19 residues. CDR1 is LNHDA, CDR2 SQIVND, per germline (reference sequence).

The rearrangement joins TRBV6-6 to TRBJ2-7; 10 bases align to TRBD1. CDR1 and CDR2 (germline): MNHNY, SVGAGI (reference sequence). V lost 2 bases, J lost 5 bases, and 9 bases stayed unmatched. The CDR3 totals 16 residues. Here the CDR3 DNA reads TGTGCCAGCAGTTACCGCTCCGGGACAGGGGAGAACGAGCAGTACTTC. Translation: CASSYRSGTGENEQYF.

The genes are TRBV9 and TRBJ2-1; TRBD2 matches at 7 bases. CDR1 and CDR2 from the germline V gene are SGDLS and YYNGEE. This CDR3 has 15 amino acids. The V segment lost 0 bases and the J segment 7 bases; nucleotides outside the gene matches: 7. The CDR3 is CASSVVASGLNEQFF. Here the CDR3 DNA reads TGTGCCAGCAGCGTAGTGGCTAGCGGTTTAAATGAGCAGTTCTTC.

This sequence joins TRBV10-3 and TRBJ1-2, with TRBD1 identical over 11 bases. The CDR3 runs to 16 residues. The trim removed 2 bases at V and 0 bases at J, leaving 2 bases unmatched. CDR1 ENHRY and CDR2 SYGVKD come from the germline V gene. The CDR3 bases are TGTGCCATCAGTGAGGGGACAGGGGGGACTAACTATGGCTACACCTTC. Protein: CAISEGTGGTNYGYTF.

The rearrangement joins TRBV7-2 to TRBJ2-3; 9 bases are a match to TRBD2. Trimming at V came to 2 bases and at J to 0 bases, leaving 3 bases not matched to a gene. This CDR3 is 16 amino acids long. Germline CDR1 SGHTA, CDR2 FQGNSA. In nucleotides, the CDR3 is TGTGCCAGCAGCTTAAACCTAGCGGGGAGCACAGATACGCAGTATTTT. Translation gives CASSLNLAGSTDTQYF. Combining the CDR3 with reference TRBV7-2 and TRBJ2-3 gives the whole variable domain GAGVSQSPSNKVTEKGKDVELRCDPISGHTALYWYRQSLGQGLEFLIYFQGNSAPDKSGLPSDRFSAERTGGSVSTLTIQRTQQEDSAVYLCASSLNLAGSTDTQYFGPGTRLTVL.

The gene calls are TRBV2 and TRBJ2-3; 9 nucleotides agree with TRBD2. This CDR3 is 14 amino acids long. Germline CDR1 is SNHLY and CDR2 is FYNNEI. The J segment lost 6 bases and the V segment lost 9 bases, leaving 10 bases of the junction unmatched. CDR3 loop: CARGLAGTGDTQYF. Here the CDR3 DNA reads TGTGCCAGAGGGCTAGCGGGGACTGGGGATACGCAGTATTTT.

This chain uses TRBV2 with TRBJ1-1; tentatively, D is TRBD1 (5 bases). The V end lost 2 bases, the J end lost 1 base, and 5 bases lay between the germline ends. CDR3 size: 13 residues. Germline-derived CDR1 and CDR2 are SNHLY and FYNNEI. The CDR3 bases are TGTGCCAGCAGTGAACAGGGGAACACTGAAGCTTTCTTT. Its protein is CASSEQGNTEAFF. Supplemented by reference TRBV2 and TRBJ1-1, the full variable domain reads EPEVTQTPSHQVTQMGQEVILRCVPISNHLYFYWYRQILGQKVEFLVSFYNNEISEKSEIFDDQFSVERPDGSNFTLKIRSTKLEDSAMYFCASSEQGNTEAFFGQGTRLTVV.

CDR3 in amino acids: CATGSQAVDYGYTF. For the CDR3, the DNA is TGTGCCACAGGTTCACAGGCAGTTGACTATGGCTACACCTTC. V is TRBV6-1 and J is TRBJ1-2; the D gene is possibly TRBD1 (5 bases). V was cut by 10 bases and J by 3 bases, with 18 bases left in between. Germline assignment: CDR1 MNHNS and CDR2 SASEGT. The CDR3 totals 14 residues.

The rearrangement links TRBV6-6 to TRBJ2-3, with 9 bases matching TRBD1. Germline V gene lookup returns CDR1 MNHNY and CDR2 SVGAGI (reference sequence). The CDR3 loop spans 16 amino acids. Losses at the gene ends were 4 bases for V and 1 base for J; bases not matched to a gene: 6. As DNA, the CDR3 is TGTGCCAGCAGTTCAGTGGACAGGGGAGGCACAGATACGCAGTATTTT. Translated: CASSSVDRGGTDTQYF.

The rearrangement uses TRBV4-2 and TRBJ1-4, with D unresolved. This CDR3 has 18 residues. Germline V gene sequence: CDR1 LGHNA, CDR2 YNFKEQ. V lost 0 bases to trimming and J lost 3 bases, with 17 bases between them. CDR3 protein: CASSQDEERKDPNEKLFF. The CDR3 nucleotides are TGTGCCAGCAGCCAAGATGAGGAGCGGAAGGACCCTAATGAAAAACTGTTTTTT.

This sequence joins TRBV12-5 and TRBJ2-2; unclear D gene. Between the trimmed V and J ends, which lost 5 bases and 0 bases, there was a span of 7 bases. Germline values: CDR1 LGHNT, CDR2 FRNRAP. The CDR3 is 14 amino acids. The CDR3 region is CASGPLSNTGELFF. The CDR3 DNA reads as TGTGCTAGTGGTCCCTTATCGAACACCGGGGAGCTGTTTTTT.

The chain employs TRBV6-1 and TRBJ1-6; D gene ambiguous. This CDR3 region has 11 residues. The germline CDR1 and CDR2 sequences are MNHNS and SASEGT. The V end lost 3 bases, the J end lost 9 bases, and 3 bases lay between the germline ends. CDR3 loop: CASSESSPLHF. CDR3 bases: TGTGCCAGCAGTGAGAGTTCACCCCTCCACTTT.

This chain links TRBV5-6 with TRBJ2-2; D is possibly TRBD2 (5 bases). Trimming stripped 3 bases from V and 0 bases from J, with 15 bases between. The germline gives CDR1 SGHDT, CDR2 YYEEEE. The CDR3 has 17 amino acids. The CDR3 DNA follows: TGTGCCAGCAGCTCAACGGGGAGCACAGCGAACACCGGGGAGCTGTTTTTT. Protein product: CASSSTGSTANTGELFF. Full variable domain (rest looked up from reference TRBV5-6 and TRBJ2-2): DAGVTQSPTHLIKTRGQQVTLRCSPKSGHDTVSWYQQALGQGPQFIFQYYEEEERQRGNFPDRFSGHQFPNYSSELNVNALLLGDSALYLCASSSTGSTANTGELFFGEGSRLTVL.

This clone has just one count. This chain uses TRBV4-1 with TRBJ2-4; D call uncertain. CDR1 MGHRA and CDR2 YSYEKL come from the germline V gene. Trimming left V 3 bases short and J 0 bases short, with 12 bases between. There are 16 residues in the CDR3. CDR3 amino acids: CASSHPDPEAKNIQYF. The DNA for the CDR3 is TGCGCCAGCAGCCACCCCGATCCCGAAGCCAAAAACATTCAGTACTTC.

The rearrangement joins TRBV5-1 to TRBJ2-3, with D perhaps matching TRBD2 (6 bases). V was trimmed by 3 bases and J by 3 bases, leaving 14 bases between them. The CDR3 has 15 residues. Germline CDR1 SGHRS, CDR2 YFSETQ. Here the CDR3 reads CASSWAGRMTDTQYF. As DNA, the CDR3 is TGCGCCAGCAGCTGGGCGGGAAGGATGACAGATACGCAGTATTTT.

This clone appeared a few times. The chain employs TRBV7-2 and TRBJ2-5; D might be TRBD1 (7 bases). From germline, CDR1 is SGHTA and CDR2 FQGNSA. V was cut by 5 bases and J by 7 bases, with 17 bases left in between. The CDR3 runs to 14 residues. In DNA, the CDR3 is TGTGCCAGCAGCGAAAGGGCAGGGGGAGGGACCCAGTACTTC. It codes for CASSERAGGGTQYF.